What follows are 10 T cell receptor beta chains derived from one specimen sequenced in a study of blood T cell repertoires in COVID-19. The table came from immunoSEQ multiplex PCR; TCRdb's copy has only in-frame clones and leaves some out. The profile shows about 77,000 clones, 75% to 85% of them singletons. The specimen sequenced was peripheral blood. Receptor source: a woman aged 70-85 years with acute or convalescent COVID-19.

The V and J genes are TRBV5-4 and TRBJ1-1; 7 positions agree with TRBD1. This CDR3 has 12 amino acids. Per germline, CDR1 SGHNT and CDR2 YYREEE (reference sequence). V shed 6 bases and J 6 bases; nucleotides not matched to a gene: 5. CDR3 protein: CASIIGGSEAFF. The CDR3 nucleotides read TGTGCCAGCATCATAGGGGGCTCTGAAGCTTTCTTT.

Only one count was recorded for this clone. In nucleotides, the CDR3 is TGTGCCAGCAGAGATACAGGTTATGGCTACACCTTC. Amino acid sequence: CASRDTGYGYTF. V and J are TRBV28 and TRBJ1-2; a possible D gene is TRBD1 (5 bases). The germline gives CDR1 MDHEN, CDR2 SYDVKM. V shed 6 bases and J shed 5 bases, with 10 bases lying between them. The length of the CDR3 is 12 residues.

This clone was found once. This chain connects TRBV14 to TRBJ2-3; 8 bases align to TRBD2. Germline V CDR1 and CDR2: SGHDN, FVKESK. The ends lost 0 bases at V and 1 base at J; junction bases unmatched: 6. CDR3 length: 17 amino acids. CDR3 protein: CASSQDRKLAGTDTQYF. The CDR3 DNA follows: TGTGCCAGCAGCCAAGACAGGAAACTAGCGGGCACAGATACGCAGTATTTT.

The J gene is TRBJ1-4, the V gene TRBV7-8; D uncertain. The CDR3 covers 16 residues. CDR1 is SGHVS and CDR2 is FQNEAQ in the germline V gene. Trimming stripped 8 bases from V and 3 bases from J, with 19 bases between. In DNA, the CDR3 is TGTGCCAGCGCTGGGAGGACTCCGACTCCTAATGAAAAACTGTTTTTT. Encoded protein: CASAGRTPTPNEKLFF.

J is TRBJ1-4 and V is TRBV6-2 or TRBV6-3; 10 bases fit TRBD1. The germline V gene encodes CDR1 MNHEY and CDR2 SVGEGT. This CDR3 has 16 amino acids. The junction had 4 bases not matched to a gene; V was cut back by 6 bases and J by 0 bases. DNA for the CDR3: TGTGCCAGCAGCCGTGGGACAGGGGCAACTAATGAAAAACTGTTTTTT. Amino acid sequence: CASSRGTGATNEKLFF.

The chain uses TRBV7-6 and TRBJ2-2; 11 bases line up with TRBD1. Germline CDR1 is SGHVS and CDR2 is FNYEAQ. This CDR3 is 16 amino acids long. Unmatched junction bases numbered 8, after V lost 4 bases and J lost 7 bases. This CDR3 reads CASSSGQGAVGGELFF. The CDR3, as DNA: TGTGCCAGCAGCTCCGGACAGGGGGCAGTTGGCGGGGAGCTGTTTTTT.

This chain uses TRBV12-3 or TRBV12-4 with TRBJ1-4; D call uncertain. This CDR3 contains 13 residues. With 0 bases removed from V and 11 bases from J, the gap between germline ends came to 10 bases. The CDR3 DNA reads TGTGCCAGCAGTTTAGCCAGCGGGGTCAAACTGTTTTTT. It specifies CASSLASGVKLFF.

This clone was picked up a small number of times. The chain is built from TRBV5-1 and TRBJ2-1; 9 bases are a match to TRBD2. The CDR3 runs 18 residues. After removal of 1 base from V and 2 bases from J, the junction contained 10 bases not matched to a gene. CDR1 and CDR2 (germline): SGHRS, YFSETQ. The CDR3 protein is CASSLTTGGGGPYNEQFF. CDR3 sequence (DNA): TGCGCCAGCAGCTTGACTACTGGCGGGGGGGGGCCCTACAATGAGCAGTTCTTC.

CDR3 in DNA: TGTGCCACCAGCAGAGATCAGGGGGCCCCCGGCCAGCCCCAGCATTTT. Protein product: CATSRDQGAPGQPQHF. The J gene is TRBJ1-5, the V gene TRBV15, with 8 bases identical to TRBD1. V trimming: 0 bases; J trimming: 7 bases; junction bases outside the gene matches: 8. Germline CDR1 and CDR2: LNHNV and YYDKDF (reference sequence). The CDR3 has 16 amino acids. The full variable domain, its missing parts supplied by reference TRBV15 and TRBJ1-5, is DAMVIQNPRYQVTQFGKPVTLSCSQTLNHNVMYWYQQKSSQAPKLLFHYYDKDFNNEADTPDNFQSRRPNTSFCFLDIRSPGLGDTAMYLCATSRDQGAPGQPQHFGDGTRLSIL.

In this sample, this clone turned up a few times. V gene TRBV10-3 combines with J gene TRBJ1-4, with TRBD1 matching over 8 bases. CDR1 ENHRY and CDR2 SYGVKD come from the germline V gene. The CDR3 totals 14 residues. V lost 10 bases, J lost 8 bases, and 12 bases stayed unmatched. CDR3 nucleotide sequence: TGTGCCAGCCGTCGACAGGGGATTAGCGAAAAACTGTTTTTT. Residues: CASRRQGISEKLFF.